These 10 T cell receptor beta chains were all obtained from the same sample, sequenced in a study of blood T cell repertoires in COVID-19. Libraries were prepared by immunoSEQ multiplex PCR; TCRdb keeps only in-frame clonotypes and omits some of them. The sample has around 470,000 clones; about 90% are singletons. The sequencing sample was made of PBMCs or T cells enriched from blood (not recorded which). These receptors all stem from a young man who had recovered from COVID-19.

The rearrangement links TRBV7-9 to TRBJ2-7; 8 bases are shared with TRBD2. V gave up 0 bases and J gave up 1 base; unmatched junction bases: 8. Germline V gene data show CDR1 as SEHNR and CDR2 as FQNEAQ (reference sequence). This CDR3 region has 17 residues. In DNA, the CDR3 is TGTGCCAGCAGCTTAGCGTCCCCGCGGGAGGTATCCTACGAGCAGTACTTC. Translation: CASSLASPREVSYEQYF.

V usage is TRBV28 and J usage is TRBJ1-2; 7 positions match TRBD1. This CDR3 is built from 15 residues. Trimming at V came to 2 bases and at J to 5 bases, leaving 8 bases not matched to a gene. Looked up from germline, CDR1 is MDHEN and CDR2 is SYDVKM. In DNA form, the CDR3 reads TGTGCCAGCAGTTTAACACAGGGGCCCTATTATGGCTACACCTTC. Amino acids: CASSLTQGPYYGYTF.

The rearrangement uses TRBV24-1 and TRBJ2-1; 7 bases map to TRBD2. There are 12 residues in the CDR3. The germline gives CDR1 KGHDR, CDR2 SFDVKD. J lost 7 bases, V lost 5 bases, and 1 base had no gene match. The DNA of the CDR3 is TGTGCCACCAGTGGTAGCGGGAATGAGCAGTTCTTC. Its protein is CATSGSGNEQFF.

The chain employs TRBV20-1 and TRBJ2-2; D perhaps matches TRBD1 (5 bases). The V gene's germline CDR1 is DFQATT and CDR2 SNEGSKA (reference sequence). The CDR3 totals 16 residues. V dropped 3 bases and J dropped 2 bases, with 16 bases sitting between them. CDR3 protein: CSASMAGKGNTGELFF. In DNA form, the CDR3 reads TGCAGTGCTAGTATGGCAGGGAAGGGAAACACCGGGGAGCTGTTTTTT.

The chain carries TRBV2 and TRBJ1-1; no definite D call. The CDR3 is 14 amino acids. Germline CDR1 reads SNHLY; CDR2 reads FYNNEI. The V end lost 6 bases, the J end lost 0 bases, and 11 bases lay between the germline ends. CDR3 sequence reads: CASRPAALNTEAFF. Written as DNA, the CDR3 is TGTGCCAGCAGGCCCGCGGCGCTGAACACTGAAGCTTTCTTT.

The V gene is TRBV28, the J gene TRBJ2-4; 11 bases line up with TRBD1. The junction had 4 bases not matched to a gene; V was cut back by 8 bases and J by 1 base. The CDR3 is 15 residues long. CDR1 and CDR2 (germline): MDHEN, SYDVKM. DNA for the CDR3: TGTGCCAGCCGGGGACAGGGGGAGGCCAAAAACATTCAGTACTTC. It codes for CASRGQGEAKNIQYF.

With regard to this clone: Other DNA sequences in the sample encode the same CDR3. The rearrangement joins TRBV6-5 to TRBJ1-3, with 8 bases lining up with TRBD1. V shed 6 bases, J shed 1 base, and the junction held 2 bases outside the gene matches. The germline V gene has CDR1 MNHEY and CDR2 SVGAGI. The CDR3 is 14 amino acids. DNA for the CDR3: TGTGCCAGCAGCCGACAGGGGTCTGGAAACACCATATATTTT. Its translation: CASSRQGSGNTIYF.

This chain uses TRBV5-1 with TRBJ2-1; the match to TRBD2 covers 13 bases. Germline lookup yields CDR1 SGHRS and CDR2 YFSETQ. Germline trimming cut 8 bases from V and 7 bases from J; bases unmatched to any gene: 3. This CDR3 has 13 residues. The CDR3 DNA follows: TGCGCCAGTACTAGCGGGGGGGCAAATGAGCAGTTCTTC. Translated: CASTSGGANEQFF.

This clone was counted once. This chain connects TRBV28 to TRBJ1-6; the D is unclear. Germline-derived CDR1 and CDR2 are MDHEN and SYDVKM. The CDR3 is 12 residues long. V gave up 5 bases and J gave up 14 bases, with 13 bases separating them. DNA of the CDR3: TGTGCCAGCAGTCTTACCCAGGAAACCCTCCACTTT. Translation: CASSLTQETLHF.

The chain uses TRBV6-1 and TRBJ1-6; a weak D match, TRBD1 (5 bases). CDR1 is MNHNS and CDR2 is SASEGT in the germline V gene. CDR3 length equals 16 residues. V lost 3 bases and J lost 8, with 17 bases in between. CDR3 sequence (DNA): TGTGCCAGCAGTGAGGGGGGGACTGGGTGGGATTCACCCCTCCACTTT. The encoded protein is CASSEGGTGWDSPLHF.